The clone carrying this T cell receptor beta chain was detected a few times. This entry is derived from a study of identical twins. This CDR3 has 14 amino acids. V gave up 3 bases and J gave up 4 bases; unmatched junction bases: 4. Germline V gene sequence: CDR1 SGDLS, CDR2 YYNGEE. MiXCR was run by TCRdb on the 5' RACE reads, yielding one entry per CDR3 protein. The sample records about 700,000 distinct CDR3 sequences, 5.5% to 6.5% being singletons. This TCR was sampled from a man younger than 30 in good health. The chain combines TRBV9 with TRBJ2-5, with 9 bases that match TRBD1. Source material: naive T cells sorted from blood. CDR3 in DNA: TGTGCCAGCAGCGCGGACAGGGGAAGAGAGACCCAGTACTTC. This translates into CASSADRGRETQYF.